This T cell receptor (beta chain) was profiled in a study of T cell responses to AZD1222 COVID-19 vaccine. Study-wide results and caveats: Targeting of unmutated variant regions was reportedly seen in nearly half of spike-specific TCRs. None of the repertoires were sampled until the peak T cell response had passed.

This CDR3 has 11 residues. Germline CDR1 reads PRHDT; CDR2 reads FYEKMQ (reference sequence). Trimming cost V 8 bases and J 6 bases, with 10 bases left between them. Some clones are missing from TCRdb's copy, which holds only in-frame ones; the method was immunoSEQ multiplex PCR. Of roughly 100,000 clones listed, 85% to 90% are singletons. As for this clone: Antigen specificity is unknown.

This sequence joins TRBV13 and TRBJ1-1; D remains unclear. This sample comprised peripheral blood, obtained on day 0 of AZD1222 vaccination. This clonotype originated in an adult in good health. The CDR3 reads CASGKMAEAFF. As DNA, the CDR3 is TGTGCCAGCGGGAAAATGGCTGAAGCTTTCTTT.